This is a list of T cell receptor beta chains from one sample in a study of T cells in Graves' hyperthyroidism and ophthalmopathy. From the multiplex PCR reads, TCRdb called clonotypes with MiXCR, one entry per CDR3 protein. This table has a few hundred thousand distinct CDR3 sequences, roughly 20% appearing once. Sample: blood. The receptors shown here come from a man aged 18 to 29 with Graves' hyperthyroidism. Each CDR3 is given with its conserved first and last residue. Fields, in order: J gene, clone size, D gene, V gene, CDR3 protein, CDR3 DNA. D genes are given only for firm matches. Expanded clones are given a class, and other clones once, few, many or no size at all.

TRBJ2-7,many,TRBD2,TRBV10-3,CAIGSGGTYEQYF,TGTGCCATCGGCAGCGGGGGGACCTACGAGCAGTACTTC
TRBJ2-7,many,-,TRBV6-5,CASSFRTPDYEQYF,TGTGCCAGCAGTTTTCGGACGCCCGACTACGAGCAGTACTTC
TRBJ1-3,few,-,TRBV11-3,CASSLGGPGGNTIYF,TGTGCCAGCAGCTTGGGAGGTCCGGGAGGGAACACCATATATTTT
TRBJ1-5,many,-,TRBV30,CAWSVGKGFSNQPQHF,TGTGCCTGGAGTGTAGGGAAGGGCTTTAGCAATCAGCCCCAGCATTTT
TRBJ1-1,many,-,TRBV6-1,CASGTGERVNTEAFF,TGTGCCAGCGGTACGGGCGAGAGGGTGAACACTGAAGCTTTCTTT
TRBJ2-7,many,TRBD2,TRBV28,CASSSPEAGYEQYF,TGTGCCAGCAGTTCCCCTGAAGCGGGGTACGAGCAGTACTTC
TRBJ1-1,few,-,TRBV4-2,CASSPGGASMNTEAFF,TGTGCCAGCAGCCCTGGCGGGGCGTCTATGAACACTGAAGCTTTCTTT
TRBJ2-7,many,-,TRBV30,CAWSPGAFYEQYF,TGTGCCTGGAGTCCAGGAGCCTTCTACGAGCAGTACTTC
TRBJ1-2,-,-,TRBV27,CASSLGNAGSHGYTF,TGTGCCAGCAGTTTAGGGAACGCAGGGAGTCATGGCTACACCTTC
TRBJ2-1,-,-,TRBV12-5,CASGLVLAPSREYNEQFF,TGTGCTAGTGGTTTGGTACTTGCACCGTCCAGGGAATACAATGAGCAGTTCTTC